Reported below is one T cell receptor (beta chain). Its specificity is unknown. This sample is part of a study of cytomegalovirus exposure and HLA in healthy donors. Points from the study as a whole: In vitro confirmation showed a few CMV-associated chains to be CMV antigen specific. The study listed under 200 cytomegalovirus-associated TCR beta chains.

The validation cohort, a group of under 150 subjects, included the donors and was separate from the roughly 620-subject first cohort. Clones were read by immunoSEQ multiplex PCR, and TCRdb kept only the in-frame ones, dropping some. The sample includes around 150,000 clones, about 96% seen only once; the top ten take approximately 0.82%. The CDR3 loop spans 16 amino acids. Trimming at V came to 5 bases and at J to 1 base, leaving 9 bases not matched to a gene. The germline CDR1 and CDR2 sequences are LNHDA and SQIVND (reference sequence). Sequenced material: PBMCs. The chain joins TRBV19 to TRBJ2-3; 7 bases are a match to TRBD1. This sequence originates from a woman aged 18-29 years in good health and CMV-seronegative. CDR3 coding DNA: TGTGCCAGTAGTTCCCACAGGGGCCCCCGCACAGATACGCAGTATTTT. Residues: CASSSHRGPRTDTQYF.